The 11 T cell receptor beta chains below come from one sample, sequenced in a study of Ad26.COV2.S vaccination and SARS-CoV-2 variants. TCRdb's copy holds only in-frame clones and misses some; the assay was immunoSEQ multiplex PCR. This repertoire shows approximately 350,000 clones, about four fifths found once; its top ten account for around 7.4%. Described treatment: over 15 received Ad26.COV2.S at low or high dose, single or two shots; five or six received placebo; per-sample allocation not given. Following the first vaccine or placebo injection, samples were taken on day 63. The sequenced sample was peripheral blood, obtained in a trial of Ad26.COV2.S vaccine versus placebo. The source of these receptors is a person aged 18-60 years who received the Ad26.COV2.S COVID-19 vaccine or a placebo.

V usage is TRBV7-6 and J usage is TRBJ2-1; 7 positions match TRBD2. The V gene end was trimmed by 1 base and the J gene end by 5 bases; junction bases not matched to a gene: 8. CDR1 is SGHVS, CDR2 FNYEAQ, per germline. The CDR3 has 16 amino acids. The CDR3 DNA reads TGTGCCAGCAGCTTAGGACCCCACCTAGCGGACAATGAGCAGTTCTTC. This sequence encodes CASSLGPHLADNEQFF.

The chain is built from TRBV4-3 and TRBJ1-4; tentative D call: TRBD1 (6 bases). V was cut by 4 bases and J by 0 bases, with 9 bases left in between. Germline-derived CDR1 and CDR2 are LGHNA and YSLEER. The CDR3 consists of 15 residues. CDR3 loop: CASSLQGSTNEKLFF. The CDR3 region has the DNA TGCGCCAGCAGCCTACAGGGTTCAACTAATGAAAAACTGTTTTTT.

The rearrangement uses TRBV18 and TRBJ2-2; 7 nucleotides match TRBD2. The CDR3 is 16 residues long. The V and J ends lost 3 bases and 0 bases, in that order; junction bases with no gene match: 4. Germline CDR1 KGHSH, CDR2 LQKENI. The CDR3 DNA is TGTGCCAGCTCACCCCTACTAGCGTCGAACACCGGGGAGCTGTTTTTT. As protein: CASSPLLASNTGELFF.

The rearrangement joins TRBV4-2 to TRBJ1-4, with D tentatively TRBD1 (6 bases). Germline assignment: CDR1 LGHNA and CDR2 YNFKEQ. The CDR3 extends over 17 amino acids. Between the trimmed V and J ends, which lost 0 bases and 3 bases, there was a span of 14 bases. CDR3 bases: TGTGCCAGCAGCCAAGATGGTTGGGGGGCTGCTAATGAAAAACTGTTTTTT. Translation gives CASSQDGWGAANEKLFF.

The chain carries TRBV7-3 and TRBJ2-3; D might be TRBD2 (5 bases). The CDR3 covers 12 residues. Germline CDR1 reads SGHTA; CDR2 reads FQGTGA. Trimming cost V 6 bases and J 4 bases, with 8 bases left between them. Here the CDR3 DNA reads TGTGCCAGCAGTCCGGGGTCAGATACGCAGTATTTT. This gives the protein CASSPGSDTQYF. Full variable domain (outside the CDR3, taken from reference TRBV7-3 and TRBJ2-3): GAGVSQTPSNKVTEKGKYVELRCDPISGHTALYWYRQSLGQGPEFLIYFQGTGAADDSGLPNDRFFAVRPEGSVSTLKIQRTERGDSAVYLCASSPGSDTQYFGPGTRLTVL.

The V call is TRBV5-1, the J call TRBJ2-1, with a weak D call TRBD2 (5 bases). The V gene lost 0 bases and the J gene lost 8 bases, with 9 bases spanning the gap. The V gene's germline CDR1 is SGHRS and CDR2 YFSETQ. The CDR3 has 13 amino acids. The CDR3 DNA is TGCGCCAGCAGCTTGGTCCCCGGGGATGAGCAGTTCTTC. Protein product: CASSLVPGDEQFF.

The V and J genes are TRBV18 and TRBJ1-1; 7 bases agree with TRBD1. This CDR3 spans 13 amino acids. After removal of 6 bases from V and 1 base from J, the junction contained 2 bases not matched to a gene. Germline V gene sequence: CDR1 KGHSH, CDR2 LQKENI. The CDR3 loop reads CASSWTGNTEAFF. In DNA form, the CDR3 reads TGTGCCAGCTCTTGGACAGGGAACACTGAAGCTTTCTTT.

This chain joins TRBV29-1 and TRBJ1-1; D unresolved. V shed 7 bases and J shed 2 bases, with 14 bases lying between them. Germline lookup yields CDR1 SQVTM and CDR2 ANQGSEA. The CDR3 is 13 amino acids. The CDR3 nucleotides read TGCAGCGCCGTCCTGGACGGAAACACTGAAGCTTTCTTT. It specifies CSAVLDGNTEAFF.

The V call is TRBV7-2, the J call TRBJ1-5, with D possibly TRBD1 on 5 matching bases. Per the germline V gene, CDR1 is SGHTA and CDR2 is FQGNSA. The CDR3 covers 15 residues. Trimming stripped 5 bases from V and 3 bases from J, with 14 bases between. The DNA for the CDR3 is TGTGCCAGCAGCCCCGAGCGGGGGTACAATCAGCCCCAGCATTTT. Its protein is CASSPERGYNQPQHF.

V usage is TRBV19 and J usage is TRBJ1-6; possibly TRBD1 for D (5 bases). Germline V gene lookup returns CDR1 LNHDA and CDR2 SQIVND (reference sequence). This CDR3 region has 16 residues. Trimming left V 4 bases short and J 7 bases short, with 17 bases between. CDR3 sequence (DNA): TGTGCCAGTAGTACCTTGGGACGGGGGATAAATTCACCCCTCCACTTT. Its protein product is CASSTLGRGINSPLHF.

The chain has TRBV30 and TRBJ1-1; D may be TRBD1 (5 bases). Looked up from germline, CDR1 is GTSNPN and CDR2 is SVGIG (reference sequence). This CDR3 contains 12 residues. V lost 4 bases and J 5 bases, leaving 11 bases between the germline ends. The CDR3 loop reads CAWKGVGTEAFF. The CDR3 bases are TGTGCCTGGAAAGGGGTTGGAACTGAAGCTTTCTTT.